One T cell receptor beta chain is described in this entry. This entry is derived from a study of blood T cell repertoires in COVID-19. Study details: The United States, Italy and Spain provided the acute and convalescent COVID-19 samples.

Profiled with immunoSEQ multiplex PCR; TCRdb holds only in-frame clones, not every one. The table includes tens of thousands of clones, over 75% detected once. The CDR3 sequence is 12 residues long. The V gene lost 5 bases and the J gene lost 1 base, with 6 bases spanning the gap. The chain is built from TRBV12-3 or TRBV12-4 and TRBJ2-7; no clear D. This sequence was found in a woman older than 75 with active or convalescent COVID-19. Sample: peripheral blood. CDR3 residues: CASSQFSYEQYF. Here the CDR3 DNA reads TGTGCCAGCAGTCAATTTTCCTACGAGCAGTACTTC.